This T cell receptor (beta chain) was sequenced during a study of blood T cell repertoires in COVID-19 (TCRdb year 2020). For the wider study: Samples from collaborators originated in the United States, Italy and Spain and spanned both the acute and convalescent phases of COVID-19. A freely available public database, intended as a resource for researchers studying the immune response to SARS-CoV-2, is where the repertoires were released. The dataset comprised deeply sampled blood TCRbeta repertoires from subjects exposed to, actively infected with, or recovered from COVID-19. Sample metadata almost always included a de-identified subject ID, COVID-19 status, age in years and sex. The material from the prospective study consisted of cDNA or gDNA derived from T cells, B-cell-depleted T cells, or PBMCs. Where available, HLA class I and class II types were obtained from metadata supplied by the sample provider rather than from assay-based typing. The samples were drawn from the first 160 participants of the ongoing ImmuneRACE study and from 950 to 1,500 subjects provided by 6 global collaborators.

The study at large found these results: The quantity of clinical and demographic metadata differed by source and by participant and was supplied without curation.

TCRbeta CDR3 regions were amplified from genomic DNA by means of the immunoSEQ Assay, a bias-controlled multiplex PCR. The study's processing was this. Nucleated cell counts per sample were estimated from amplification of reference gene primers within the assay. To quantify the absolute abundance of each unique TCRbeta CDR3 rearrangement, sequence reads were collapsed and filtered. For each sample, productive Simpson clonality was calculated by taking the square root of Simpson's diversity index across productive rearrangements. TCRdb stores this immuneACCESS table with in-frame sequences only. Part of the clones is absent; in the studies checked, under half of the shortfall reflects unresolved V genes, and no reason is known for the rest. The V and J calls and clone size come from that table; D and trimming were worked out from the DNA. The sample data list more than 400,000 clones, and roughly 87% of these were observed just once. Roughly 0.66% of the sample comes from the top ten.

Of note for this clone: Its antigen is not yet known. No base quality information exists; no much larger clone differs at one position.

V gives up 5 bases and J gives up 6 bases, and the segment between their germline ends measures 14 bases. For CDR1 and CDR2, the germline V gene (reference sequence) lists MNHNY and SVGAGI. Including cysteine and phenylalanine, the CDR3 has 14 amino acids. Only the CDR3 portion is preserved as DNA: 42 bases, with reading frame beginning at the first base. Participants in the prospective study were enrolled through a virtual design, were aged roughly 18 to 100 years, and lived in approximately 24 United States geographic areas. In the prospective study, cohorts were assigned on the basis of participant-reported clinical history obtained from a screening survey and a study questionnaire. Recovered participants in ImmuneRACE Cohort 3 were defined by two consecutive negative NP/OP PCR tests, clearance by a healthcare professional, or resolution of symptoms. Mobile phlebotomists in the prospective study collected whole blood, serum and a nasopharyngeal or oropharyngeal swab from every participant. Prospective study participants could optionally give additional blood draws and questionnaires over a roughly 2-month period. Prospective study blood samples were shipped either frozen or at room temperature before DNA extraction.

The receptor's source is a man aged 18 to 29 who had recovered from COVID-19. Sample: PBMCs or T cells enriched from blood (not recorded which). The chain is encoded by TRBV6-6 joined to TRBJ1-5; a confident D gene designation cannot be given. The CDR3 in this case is CASSVLMGSQPQHF. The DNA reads TGTGCCAGCAGTGTTTTAATGGGGAGTCAGCCCCAGCATTTT.